This is a list of T cell receptor beta chains from one sample in a study of T cell changes during pregnancy in multiple sclerosis. Clones were read by immunoSEQ multiplex PCR, and TCRdb kept only the in-frame ones, dropping some. The repertoire holds 80,000 or so clones, roughly 94% seen once, with 1.4% in the top ten. Here the sequenced sample was peripheral blood, taken before pregnancy. The receptors were gathered from a female donor with multiple sclerosis, enrolled in a pregnancy study. The CDR3 runs from the conserved cysteine through the conserved F or W. A D gene is named only where the DNA matches it firmly. Size is stated for part of the rows, as once, few or many counts, or as a class when the clone is expanded.

abundance | j_gene | d_gene | v_gene | CDR3aa | CDR3nt
. | TRBJ2-1 | . | TRBV10-3 | CAISESVDQAEQFF | TGTGCCATCAGTGAGTCAGTCGACCAGGCGGAGCAGTTCTTC
once | TRBJ1-4 | . | TRBV10-2 | CASSESPGLGEKLFF | TGCGCCAGCAGTGAGTCTCCAGGGCTCGGTGAAAAACTGTTTTTT
once | TRBJ1-2 | . | TRBV19 | CASSMGTGYTF | TGTGCCAGTAGTATGGGCACTGGCTACACCTTC
. | TRBJ1-2 | TRBD1 | TRBV9 | CASSTRTGAANYGYTF | TGTGCCAGCAGCACACGAACAGGGGCAGCTAACTATGGCTACACCTTC
. | TRBJ2-5 | TRBD1 | TRBV7-9 | CASSSMDRPGRETQYF | TGTGCCAGCAGCTCGATGGACAGGCCTGGACGAGAGACCCAGTACTTC
. | TRBJ1-1 | . | TRBV15 | CATSRDYWLPNTEAFF | TGTGCCACCAGCAGAGATTATTGGCTCCCGAACACTGAAGCTTTCTTT
. | TRBJ2-1 | . | TRBV19 | CASSRGRNNEQFF | TGTGCCAGTAGTAGGGGCAGAAACAATGAGCAGTTCTTC
. | TRBJ2-2 | . | TRBV5-4 | CASSLRGRGDTGELFF | TGTGCCAGCAGCTTGAGAGGGCGGGGCGACACCGGGGAGCTGTTTTTT
. | TRBJ1-1 | . | TRBV5-4 | CASSWDTENTEAFF | TGTGCCAGCAGCTGGGACACCGAGAACACTGAAGCTTTCTTT
. | TRBJ1-2 | . | TRBV19 | CASSIGGHGYTF | TGTGCCAGTAGTATTGGGGGCCATGGCTACACCTTC
once | TRBJ2-1 | . | TRBV9 | CASSVVGTSQFF | TGTGCCAGCAGCGTGGTTGGGACAAGTCAGTTCTTC
. | TRBJ2-2 | TRBD1 | TRBV25-1 | CASRGTVDAGELFF | TGTGCCAGCAGGGGGACAGTGGACGCCGGGGAGCTGTTTTTT
. | TRBJ2-6 | TRBD1 | TRBV2 | CAREDRAGANVLTF | TGTGCCAGAGAAGACAGGGCTGGGGCCAACGTCCTGACTTTC
. | TRBJ2-7 | TRBD2 | TRBV10-3 | CAITATSGATGEKQYF | TGTGCCATCACCGCAACTAGCGGGGCTACGGGCGAGAAGCAGTACTTC
. | TRBJ2-7 | . | TRBV5-1 | CASSLETPHWEQYF | TGCGCCAGCAGCTTGGAAACCCCACATTGGGAGCAGTACTTC
. | TRBJ2-5 | TRBD1 | TRBV18 | CASSPPGQAQETQYF | TGTGCCAGCTCACCCCCGGGACAGGCTCAAGAGACCCAGTACTTC
. | TRBJ2-1 | . | TRBV5-1 | CASSRGGPYNEQFF | TGCGCCAGCAGCAGGGGTGGCCCTTACAATGAGCAGTTCTTC
. | TRBJ2-3 | TRBD2 | TRBV10-3 | CAISVLERGGSGTDTQYF | TGTGCCATCAGTGTCTTGGAGCGGGGGGGCTCTGGCACAGATACGCAGTATTTT
once | TRBJ1-5 | . | TRBV11-2 | CASSPSPGGQPQHF | TGTGCCAGCAGCCCCAGCCCGGGGGGACAGCCCCAGCATTTT
. | TRBJ1-1 | . | TRBV28 | CASSLRVYGTEAFF | TGTGCCAGCAGTTTACGGGTTTACGGCACTGAAGCTTTCTTT
. | TRBJ2-7 | TRBD2 | TRBV6-5 | CASSYSARGGRYEQYF | TGTGCCAGCAGTTACTCTGCACGGGGGGGCCGTTACGAGCAGTACTTC
. | TRBJ1-1 | TRBD1 | TRBV14 | CASSQATGVENTEAFF | TGTGCCAGCAGCCAAGCCACAGGGGTTGAGAACACTGAAGCTTTCTTT
. | TRBJ1-5 | TRBD1 | TRBV19 | CASSVTGTGNQPQHF | TGTGCCAGTAGTGTTACCGGGACAGGGAACCAGCCCCAGCATTTT
. | TRBJ1-3 | . | TRBV9 | CASSVGGGSGNTIYF | TGTGCCAGCAGCGTAGGTGGAGGTTCTGGAAACACCATATATTTT
. | TRBJ2-3 | TRBD2 | TRBV2 | CASSAGGGYTDTQYF | TGTGCCAGCAGTGCGGGCGGGGGATACACAGATACGCAGTATTTT
. | TRBJ1-6 | . | TRBV2 | CASIGTLTSPLHF | TGTGCCAGCATTGGGACATTAACTTCACCCCTCCACTTT
. | TRBJ2-2 | . | TRBV5-6 | CASSLFTGGRNTGELFF | TGTGCCAGCAGCTTATTCACGGGGGGCCGGAACACCGGGGAGCTGTTTTTT
. | TRBJ1-1 | TRBD1 | TRBV27 | CASSLHTPDRAEAFF | TGTGCCAGCAGTTTACATACCCCAGACAGGGCTGAAGCTTTCTTT
. | TRBJ1-5 | TRBD1 | TRBV2 | CASSDMDRWVNQPQHF | TGTGCCAGCAGCGACATGGACAGGTGGGTCAATCAGCCCCAGCATTTT
. | TRBJ1-5 | . | TRBV6-5 | CASSYAGGDQPQHF | TGTGCCAGCAGTTACGCCGGGGGGGATCAGCCCCAGCATTTT
once | TRBJ2-7 | TRBD2 | TRBV9 | CASSVTSGSYEQYF | TGTGCCAGCAGCGTGACTAGCGGTTCCTACGAGCAGTACTTC
. | TRBJ1-4 | TRBD1 | TRBV9 | CASSAGGTVDEKLFF | TGTGCCAGCAGCGCAGGGGGGACAGTGGATGAAAAACTGTTTTTT
. | TRBJ2-7 | . | TRBV5-1 | CASSPVGYEQYF | TGCGCCAGCAGCCCGGTTGGCTACGAGCAGTACTTC
. | TRBJ2-6 | . | TRBV9 | CASSEKIGGLGSGANVLTF | TGTGCCAGCAGCGAAAAAATAGGAGGGCTGGGGTCTGGGGCCAACGTCCTGACTTTC
. | TRBJ1-4 | TRBD1 | TRBV2 | CASSEAGGGLGNEKLFF | TGTGCCAGCAGTGAAGCAGGGGGCGGGCTTGGTAATGAAAAACTGTTTTTT
. | TRBJ1-2 | . | TRBV10-3 | CAISEGGGGKYGYTF | TGTGCCATCAGTGAGGGGGGCGGGGGAAAGTATGGCTACACCTTC
once | TRBJ1-2 | . | TRBV7-2 | CASSLDRTSGGYTF | TGTGCCAGCAGCCTCGACAGGACTTCGGGTGGCTACACCTTC
. | TRBJ2-3 | . | TRBV2 | CASSEVRTPGDTQYF | TGTGCCAGCAGTGAAGTCCGGACGCCAGGGGATACGCAGTATTTT
. | TRBJ2-1 | . | TRBV6-5 | CASSYSSRGEQFF | TGTGCCAGCAGTTATTCTTCCAGGGGCGAGCAGTTCTTC
. | TRBJ2-5 | TRBD2 | TRBV9 | CASSSSGGAQETQYF | TGTGCCAGCAGCTCATCGGGGGGGGCCCAAGAGACCCAGTACTTC
once | TRBJ1-1 | . | TRBV5-1 | CASSFVGEGTEAFF | TGCGCCAGCAGCTTTGTGGGGGAGGGCACTGAAGCTTTCTTT
. | TRBJ2-7 | . | TRBV5-1 | CASSLRQGEQYF | TGCGCCAGCAGCTTGAGGCAGGGCGAGCAGTACTTC
. | TRBJ2-1 | TRBD1 | TRBV10-3 | CAISDGTAQNNEQFF | TGTGCCATCAGTGATGGGACAGCACAGAACAATGAGCAGTTCTTC
. | TRBJ1-5 | . | TRBV5-1 | CASSSSGGSNQPQHF | TGCGCCAGCAGCTCCAGTGGGGGGAGCAATCAGCCCCAGCATTTT
once | TRBJ2-7 | . | TRBV7-6 | CASSPGGEQYF | TGTGCCAGCAGCCCAGGTGGCGAGCAGTACTTC
once | TRBJ1-6 | TRBD1 | TRBV6-7 | CASSFSGTGVNSPLHF | TGTGCCAGCAGTTTCTCTGGGACAGGTGTAAACTCACCCCTCCACTTT
. | TRBJ2-1 | TRBD1 | TRBV29-1 | CSVRDRGFDNEQFF | TGCAGCGTTCGGGACAGGGGATTCGACAATGAGCAGTTCTTC
. | TRBJ2-1 | . | TRBV10-2 | CASSLTRTYNEQFF | TGCGCCAGCAGTCTGACTAGAACCTACAATGAGCAGTTCTTC
. | TRBJ2-7 | . | TRBV4-1 | CASSQDLGQGSIYF | TGCGCCAGCAGCCAAGATTTAGGGCAGGGGAGTATCTACTTC
. | TRBJ2-7 | TRBD2 | TRBV5-4 | CASSRLAGGQHEQYF | TGTGCCAGCAGCCGACTAGCGGGGGGGCAGCACGAGCAGTACTTC
. | TRBJ1-1 | . | TRBV2 | CASSEKWRNTEAFF | TGTGCCAGCAGTGAAAAGTGGAGGAACACTGAAGCTTTCTTT
. | TRBJ1-2 | TRBD1 | TRBV6-6 | CASSLLTGTMGYGYTF | TGTGCCAGCAGTCTTCTGACAGGGACGATGGGGTATGGCTACACCTTC
. | TRBJ2-7 | TRBD2 | TRBV4-2 | CASSERGGNYEQYF | TGTGCCAGCAGCGAACGGGGGGGGAACTACGAGCAGTACTTC
. | TRBJ2-7 | TRBD1 | TRBV5-6 | CASSLGTGAYEQYF | TGTGCCAGCAGCTTGGGGACAGGGGCCTACGAGCAGTACTTC
. | TRBJ1-5 | TRBD1 | TRBV30 | CAWSPPTGRQPQHF | TGTGCCTGGAGTCCCCCGACAGGGAGGCAGCCCCAGCATTTT
. | TRBJ1-2 | . | TRBV4-1 | CASSQGRGIKPNYGYTF | TGCGCCAGCAGCCAAGGTCGAGGGATAAAACCTAACTATGGCTACACCTTC
. | TRBJ1-6 | . | TRBV9 | CASSVMTGARSPLHF | TGTGCCAGCAGCGTAATGACAGGAGCGAGATCACCCCTCCACTTT
. | TRBJ1-1 | TRBD1 | TRBV2 | CASSQQGKGIRGTEAFF | TGTGCCAGCAGTCAACAGGGGAAGGGGATCAGAGGCACTGAAGCTTTCTTT
. | TRBJ1-1 | TRBD1 | TRBV9 | CASTRTGDMNTEAFF | TGTGCCAGCACCCGGACAGGGGACATGAACACTGAAGCTTTCTTT